This T cell receptor beta chain is drawn from a study of cytomegalovirus exposure and HLA in healthy donors. Germline CDR1 is SGHTA and CDR2 is FQGNSA. CDR3 length: 17 residues. Trimming shortened V by 1 base and J by 6 bases, and 18 bases separated the two germline ends. Vbeta (60) and Jbeta (13) primers were used in the PCR. The protocol was immunoSEQ multiplex PCR, while the TCRdb copy is restricted to in-frame clones and leaves out a portion. The sample includes some 190,000 clones, 82% of them seen just once. This sequence originates from a man aged 35-49 years in good health and CMV-seronegative. The sample comprised PBMCs. The V and J genes are TRBV7-2 and TRBJ2-2; TRBD1 is a possible D gene (5 bases). The CDR3 bases are TGTGCCAGCAGCTTAGTTTCAACAGTTGGGGCCGCCGGGGAGCTGTTTTTT. This translates into CASSLVSTVGAAGELFF.